Described below is a single T cell receptor beta chain sequence and its context. Its antigen is unidentified. Other nucleotide sequences in the sample specify the same CDR3. This sample is drawn from a study of CD8+ T cells in alopecia areata. Study-wide context: Treated patients received oral tofacitinib, 5 to 10 mg twice daily. Affected scalp percentage gauged treated patients' severity.

Study-level points and caveats: Sharing of TCRs across patients appeared less clear than in mice, possibly for HLA-related reasons.

Treatment defined: oral pan-JAK inhibitor, 5-10 mg twice daily. Trimming removed 3 bases at V and 0 bases at J, with 6 bases between. This CDR3 has 13 residues. The germline V gene has CDR1 GTSNPN and CDR2 SVGIG (reference sequence). Reverse transcription of extracted RNA yielded cDNA, which provided the sequencing template. The method was immunoSEQ multiplex PCR; TCRdb's version includes in-frame clones alone and lacks a portion of them. The sample holds 150,000 to 250,000 clones, 45% to 75% seen once. The chain links TRBV30 to TRBJ1-5; D call uncertain. This clonotype originated in a human donor with alopecia areata. The specimen was CD4+ T cells sorted from blood, collected at week 4, from a patient treated with tofacitinib. The CDR3 region has the DNA TGTGCCTGGAGCCTCGATAGCAATCAGCCCCAGCATTTT. This gives the protein CAWSLDSNQPQHF.